The 31 T cell receptor beta chains below come from one sample, sequenced in a study of blood T cells in healthy people across ages. Sample-barcoded 5' priming and a J-beta primer mix drove a second PCR of about 6 to 11 cycles. A single record per CDR3 protein comes from TCRdb applying MiXCR to the 5' RACE reads. This table has some 790,000 distinct CDR3 sequences, roughly 26% appearing once. Sequences were obtained from blood. These receptors all stem from a woman over 75 in good health.

This clonotype occurred many times. The chain employs TRBV7-2 and TRBJ2-3; no clear D. Germline V gene lookup returns CDR1 SGHTA and CDR2 FQGNSA. The V end lost 1 base, the J end lost 4 bases, and 9 bases lay between the germline ends. CDR3 length: 14 residues. This CDR3 reads CASSLVRFADTQYF. As DNA, the CDR3 is TGTGCCAGCAGCTTAGTTCGATTTGCAGATACGCAGTATTTT. Using reference TRBV7-2 and TRBJ2-3 for the parts outside the CDR3, the full variable domain is GAGVSQSPSNKVTEKGKDVELRCDPISGHTALYWYRQSLGQGLEFLIYFQGNSAPDKSGLPSDRFSAERTGGSVSTLTIQRTQQEDSAVYLCASSLVRFADTQYFGPGTRLTVL.

CDR3 residues: CASSYSGVKTTQKVTDTQYF. The CDR3 DNA reads TGTGCCAGCAGTTACTCGGGAGTAAAGACCACACAAAAGGTCACAGATACGCAGTATTTT. The V call is TRBV6-5, the J call TRBJ2-3, with a tentative D call TRBD2 (5 bases). The CDR3 consists of 20 residues. The germline CDR1 and CDR2 sequences are MNHEY and SVGAGI. The ends were cut back, 0 bases at V and 2 bases at J, with 24 bases in the middle.

This clonotype was detected many times. The chain is built from TRBV10-3 and TRBJ2-1; 7 nucleotides line up with TRBD2. Per germline, CDR1 ENHRY and CDR2 SYGVKD. The CDR3 is 12 amino acids. V was pared by 5 bases and J by 10 bases, with 5 bases of the junction left unmatched. CDR3 nucleotides: TGTGCCATCAGTACGACTAGCCGGGAGCAGTTCTTC. The encoded protein is CAISTTSREQFF.

In regard to this clonotype: This may arise from a read error, as a much more abundant clone is one base away. The chain has TRBV12-3 or TRBV12-4 and TRBJ2-3, with D perhaps given as TRBD1 or TRBD2 (5 bases each). The CDR3 covers 14 residues. The CDR3 coding sequence is TGTGCCAGCAGTCGTAGGGGAGACACAGATACGGAGTATTTT. Translation: CASSRRGDTDTEYF.

This clonotype was seen ten or more times. The rearrangement joins TRBV20-1 to TRBJ2-3, with 12 bases lining up with TRBD2. Per the germline V gene, CDR1 is DFQATT and CDR2 is SNEGSKA (reference sequence). This CDR3 comprises 16 residues. The trim removed 6 bases at V and 2 bases at J, leaving 9 bases unmatched. CDR3 coding DNA: TGCAGTGCCCTGAGACTAGCGGGGGTCATCACAGATACGCAGTATTTT. Its translation: CSALRLAGVITDTQYF.

The CDR3, as DNA: TGTGCCAGCAGTTTCCCCCCGGGGAAGTCGTTTAATGAGCAGTTCTTC. It is translated as CASSFPPGKSFNEQFF. The V and J genes are TRBV12-3 or TRBV12-4 and TRBJ2-1, with D perhaps matching TRBD2 (5 bases). There are 16 residues in the CDR3. The germline V and J ends were trimmed by 3 bases and 7 bases, with 19 bases remaining between them.

The chain joins TRBV12-5 to TRBJ2-2; D not resolved. The CDR3 totals 14 residues. In germline, CDR1 is LGHNT, CDR2 FRNRAP. V shed 2 bases and J shed 0 bases, with 4 bases lying between them. CDR3 amino acids: CASGLLPNTGELFF. DNA for the CDR3: TGTGCTAGTGGTTTGCTCCCGAACACCGGGGAGCTGTTTTTT.

Ten or more counts support this clonotype. The chain carries TRBV20-1 and TRBJ2-3, with D possibly being TRBD2 (7 bases). Germline values: CDR1 DFQATT, CDR2 SNEGSKA (reference sequence). Trimming removed 3 bases at V and 4 bases at J, with 8 bases between. There are 12 residues in the CDR3. The CDR3 DNA sequence: TGCAGTGCTAGCGGGGGGCCAGATACGCAGTATTTT. Its protein is CSASGGPDTQYF.

This clonotype was picked up a small number of times. The chain has TRBV6-2 or TRBV6-3 and TRBJ2-2; TRBD1 matches at 7 bases. Trimming cost V 3 bases and J 5 bases; bases outside gene matches: 15. Germline values: CDR1 MNHEY, CDR2 SVGEGT. There are 18 residues in the CDR3. Written as DNA, the CDR3 is TGTGCCAGCAGTTATCCGAAGGTTCAGGGGGTCAGAACCGGGGAGCTGTTTTTT. Protein: CASSYPKVQGVRTGELFF.

This clonotype has a handful of counts. A much larger clone sits a single nucleotide away, making a read error possible. The rearrangement joins TRBV6-2 or TRBV6-3 to TRBJ2-5, with 7 bases identical to TRBD2. J was trimmed by 11 bases and V by 5 bases; bases with no gene match: 17. Germline CDR1 reads MNHEY; CDR2 reads SVGEGT. The CDR3 length is 15 residues. As DNA, the CDR3 is TGTGCCAGCAGTCCCCGGACTAGTGATGACAATGAGCAGTACTTC. It is translated as CASSPRTSDDNEQYF.

The J gene is TRBJ1-4, the V gene TRBV28; a possible D gene is TRBD1 (5 bases). V shed 3 bases and J shed 5 bases, with 13 bases lying between them. Germline loops: CDR1 MDHEN, CDR2 SYDVKM. This CDR3 contains 15 residues. Here the CDR3 DNA reads TGTGCCAGCAGTTTGGAGGGGTCCTTCAATGAAAAACTGTTTTTT. It codes for CASSLEGSFNEKLFF.

The rearrangement joins TRBV4-3 to TRBJ2-2; D is perhaps TRBD1 (6 bases). V lost 6 bases and J 3 bases, leaving 11 bases between the germline ends. The CDR3 is 14 residues long. CDR1 is LGHNA and CDR2 is YSLEER in the germline V gene. CDR3 region: CASRNRVHTGELFF. CDR3 nucleotide sequence: TGCGCCAGCAGGAACAGGGTACACACCGGGGAGCTGTTTTTT.

This clonotype showed up many times. The V gene is TRBV6-2 or TRBV6-3, the J gene TRBJ2-1, with TRBD2 matching over 10 bases. Germline values: CDR1 MNHEY, CDR2 SVGEGT. V lost 0 bases to trimming and J lost 8 bases; unmatched junction nucleotides: 22. This CDR3 is built from 21 residues. In DNA, the CDR3 is TGTGCCAGCAGTTACTCGACTGGACCCAGCGGGGGGGCAAGTTTGGAGGATGAGCAGTTCTTC. This encodes CASSYSTGPSGGASLEDEQFF.

The gene calls are TRBV30 and TRBJ1-3; a weak D match, TRBD1 (5 bases). V was clipped by 4 bases and J by 1 base, with 5 bases between them. This CDR3 spans 12 amino acids. Germline V CDR1 and CDR2: GTSNPN, SVGIG (reference sequence). The CDR3 nucleotides are TGTGCCTGGACAGGGTCTGGAAACACCATATATTTT. Its protein is CAWTGSGNTIYF.

The V call is TRBV5-5, the J call TRBJ2-1; D is possibly TRBD1 (5 bases). CDR3 length: 18 residues. The germline gives CDR1 SGHKS, CDR2 YYEKEE (reference sequence). Trimming took off 3 bases at V and 6 bases at J, with 25 bases between the two ends. The chain's CDR3 is CASSSFLGHSYNGNEQFF. The DNA of the CDR3 is TGTGCCAGCAGCTCTTTTCTGGGGCATAGCTATAATGGCAATGAGCAGTTCTTC. Filled out from reference TRBV5-5 and TRBJ2-1, the complete variable domain reads DAGVTQSPTHLIKTRGQQVTLRCSPISGHKSVSWYQQVLGQGPQFIFQYYEKEERGRGNFPDRFSARQFPNYSSELNVNALLLGDSALYLCASSSFLGHSYNGNEQFFGPGTRLTVL.

This clonotype was seen at least ten times. J is TRBJ2-1 and V is TRBV27; 8 bases agree with TRBD1. The CDR3 extends over 15 amino acids. V shed 2 bases, J shed 4 bases, and the junction held 4 bases outside the gene matches. CDR1 is MNHEY and CDR2 is SMNVEV in the germline V gene (reference sequence). CDR3 sequence: CASSLRGDRYNEQFF. CDR3 in DNA: TGTGCCAGCAGTTTAAGAGGGGACAGGTACAATGAGCAGTTCTTC.

Comment on this clonotype: Being one base from a much bigger clone, this may be a read error. V and J are TRBV7-9 and TRBJ2-7; D could derive from TRBD1 or TRBD2 (5 bases each). This CDR3 comprises 14 residues. Per the germline V gene, CDR1 is SEHNR and CDR2 is FQNEAQ (reference sequence). Trimming cost V 4 bases and J 2 bases, with 12 bases left between them. Here the CDR3 DNA reads TGTGCCAGCAGCTCCGGGGCTAGTACCTACGAGCAGTACTTC. Translation: CASSSGASTYEQYF.

This clonotype was counted a single time. V and J are TRBV27 and TRBJ2-5; TRBD1 aligns across 10 bases. Germline CDR1 MNHEY, CDR2 SMNVEV (reference sequence). J was trimmed by 5 bases and V by 5 bases; bases with no gene match: 11. The length of the CDR3 is 16 residues. CDR3 amino acids: CASSVTGGWGHETQYF. CDR3 bases: TGTGCCAGCAGTGTGACAGGGGGCTGGGGGCATGAGACCCAGTACTTC.

This clonotype was counted many times. An end of the junction differs from the germline gene, which may be a read error. CDR3 bases: TGTGCCAGCAGCCGAGAGGGTCCCCGCTACGACCAGTACTTC. This sequence encodes CASSREGPRYDQYF. The rearrangement joins TRBV7-9 to TRBJ2-7; D is perhaps TRBD2 (5 bases). Germline lookup yields CDR1 SEHNR and CDR2 FQNEAQ (reference sequence). CDR3 length equals 14 residues.

About this clonotype itself: It may be a read error: a sequence one base away is much more abundant. V gene TRBV20-1 combines with J gene TRBJ2-7, with 9 bases aligning to TRBD1. The J call is uncertain, as TRBJ2-5 better fits the DNA end. Germline loops: CDR1 DFQATT, CDR2 SNEGSKA (reference sequence). This CDR3 spans 13 amino acids. For the CDR3, the DNA is TGCAGTGTAACATACAGGGGGCTAGAGACCCAGTACTTC. Translation: CSVTYRGLETQYF.

This chain links TRBV20-1 with TRBJ1-1; D ambiguous. CDR3 length equals 13 residues. CDR1 is DFQATT and CDR2 is SNEGSKA in the germline V gene (reference sequence). V was shortened by 3 bases and J by 0 bases, with 8 bases between the two germline ends. The CDR3 nucleotides are TGCAGTGCTAGTTACCAGGTGAACACTGAAGCTTTCTTT. Its protein product is CSASYQVNTEAFF.

The chain uses TRBV9 and TRBJ1-3; D is unresolved. The ends were cut back, 2 bases at V and 5 bases at J, with 8 bases in the middle. The germline V gene has CDR1 SGDLS and CDR2 YYNGEE. CDR3 length: 13 amino acids. The CDR3 loop reads CASSVEGRNTIYF. CDR3 nucleotide sequence: TGTGCCAGCAGCGTTGAGGGTCGAAACACCATATATTTT.

This clonotype occurred a few times. The rearrangement uses TRBV3-2 and TRBJ2-1. TRBV3-2 is a documented pseudogene. The CDR3 has 11 residues. The CDR3 DNA is TGTGCCAGCAGCCTCCTCACCGAGCAGTTCTTC. This gives the protein CASSLLTEQFF.

The V gene is TRBV5-1, the J gene TRBJ2-7; 9 bases align to TRBD1. The germline gives CDR1 SGHRS, CDR2 YFSETQ. There are 14 residues in the CDR3. V was clipped by 4 bases and J by 6 bases; unmatched bases: 8. This CDR3 is CASSQVYRGPEQYF. CDR3 nucleotides: TGCGCCAGCAGCCAAGTTTACAGGGGGCCCGAGCAGTACTTC.

This clonotype was seen at least ten times. The DNA for the CDR3 is TGTGCCAGCAGACATACCGGGACTAGGGTCAATGAGCAGTTCTTC. Residues: CASRHTGTRVNEQFF. The chain has TRBV12-3 or TRBV12-4 and TRBJ2-1; 8 positions agree with TRBD2. Trimming cost V 6 bases and J 6 bases; bases outside gene matches: 10. This CDR3 is 15 amino acids long.

The CDR3 DNA sequence: TGTGCCACCAGCAGAGCCGGCCTAGCCCATGAGCAGTACTTC. Its translation: CATSRAGLAHEQYF. This chain joins TRBV15 and TRBJ2-7; tentative D call: TRBD2 (5 bases). Germline V lookup: CDR1 LNHNV, CDR2 YYDKDF (reference sequence). Trimming left V 1 base short and J 7 bases short, with 14 bases between. This CDR3 contains 14 residues.

This clonotype was detected ten times or more. This chain joins TRBV28 and TRBJ2-3, with no clear D. The CDR3 length is 16 residues. V shed 5 bases and J shed 1 base, with 16 bases lying between them. Germline assignment: CDR1 MDHEN and CDR2 SYDVKM. CDR3 DNA: TGTGCCAGCAGTCCCTCCTCGGCGGTGGGCACAGATACGCAGTATTTT. The encoded protein is CASSPSSAVGTDTQYF. Full variable domain (remainder filled in from reference TRBV28 and TRBJ2-3): DVKVTQSSRYLVKRTGEKVFLECVQDMDHENMFWYRQDPGLGLRLIYFSYDVKMKEKGDIPEGYSVSREKKERFSLILESASTNQTSMYLCASSPSSAVGTDTQYFGPGTRLTVL.

The J gene is TRBJ1-1, the V gene TRBV6-2 or TRBV6-3; TRBD1 agrees at 8 bases. This CDR3 is 15 amino acids long. Losses at the gene ends were 4 bases for V and 2 bases for J; bases not matched to a gene: 6. CDR1 and CDR2 from the germline V gene are MNHEY and SVGEGT. CDR3 sequence: CASSWDRRENTEAFF. The DNA for the CDR3 is TGTGCCAGCAGTTGGGACAGGAGGGAAAACACTGAAGCTTTCTTT.

This clonotype has more than one count but fewer than ten. V gene TRBV3-1 combines with J gene TRBJ1-2; D not certain. The CDR3 length is 12 residues. V lost 3 bases and J 10 bases, leaving 12 bases between the germline ends. Germline CDR1 LGHDT, CDR2 YNNKEL (reference sequence). For the CDR3, the DNA is TGTGCCAGCAGCCAGGACGAGACGTACTACACCTTC. Its protein is CASSQDETYYTF.

This clonotype was seen many times. The chain is built from TRBV7-2 and TRBJ2-1; possibly TRBD1 or TRBD2 for D (5 bases each). CDR3 size: 16 residues. Trimming cost V 9 bases and J 0 bases, with 18 bases left between them. CDR1 and CDR2 from the germline V gene are SGHTA and FQGNSA. The CDR3 DNA follows: TGTGCCAGTACTAGGGTAGGGGTGAGCTCCTACAATGAGCAGTTCTTC. It is translated as CASTRVGVSSYNEQFF.

This clonotype was seen ten or more times. V and J are TRBV6-5 and TRBJ2-7; the match to TRBD2 covers 10 bases. Germline assignment: CDR1 MNHEY and CDR2 SVGAGI. V lost 3 bases to trimming and J lost 9 bases; unmatched junction nucleotides: 2. The CDR3 is 12 amino acids. This CDR3 is CASSYSGGRQYF. The CDR3 coding sequence is TGTGCCAGCAGTTATAGCGGGGGGCGGCAGTACTTC.